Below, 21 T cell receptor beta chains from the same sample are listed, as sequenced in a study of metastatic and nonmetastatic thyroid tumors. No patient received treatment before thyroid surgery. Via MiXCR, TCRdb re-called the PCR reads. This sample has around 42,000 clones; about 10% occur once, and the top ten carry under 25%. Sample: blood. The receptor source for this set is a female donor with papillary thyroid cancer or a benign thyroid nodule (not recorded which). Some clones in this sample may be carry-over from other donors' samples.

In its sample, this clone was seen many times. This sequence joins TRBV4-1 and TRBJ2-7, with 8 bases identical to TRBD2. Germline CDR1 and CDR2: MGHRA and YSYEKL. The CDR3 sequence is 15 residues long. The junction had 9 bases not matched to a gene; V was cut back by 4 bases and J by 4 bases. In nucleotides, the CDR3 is TGCGCCAGCAGCCCCACTAGCGGAGACCGATACGAGCAGTACTTC. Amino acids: CASSPTSGDRYEQYF.

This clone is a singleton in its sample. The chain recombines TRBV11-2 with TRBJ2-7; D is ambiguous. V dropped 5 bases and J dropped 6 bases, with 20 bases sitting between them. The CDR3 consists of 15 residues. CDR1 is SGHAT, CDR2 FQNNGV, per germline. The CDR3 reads CASSHSSPPGVEQYF. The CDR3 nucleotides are TGTGCCAGCAGCCACTCCTCCCCTCCGGGCGTCGAGCAGTACTTC.

CDR3 sequence (DNA): TGCGCCAGCAGCTTGGCCGGGGGATGGGACAGGGTCAACGAGCAGTACTTC. It is translated as CASSLAGGWDRVNEQYF. V is TRBV5-1 and J is TRBJ2-7; 9 bases align to TRBD1. Trimming took 0 bases from V and 5 from J; bases not matched to a gene: 12. The CDR3 runs 17 residues. Germline CDR1 and CDR2: SGHRS and YFSETQ. Full variable domain (rest looked up from reference TRBV5-1 and TRBJ2-7): KAGVTQTPRYLIKTRGQQVTLSCSPISGHRSVSWYQQTPGQGLQFLFEYFSETQRNKGNFPGRFSGRQFSNSRSEMNVSTLELGDSALYLCASSLAGGWDRVNEQYFGPGTRLTVT.

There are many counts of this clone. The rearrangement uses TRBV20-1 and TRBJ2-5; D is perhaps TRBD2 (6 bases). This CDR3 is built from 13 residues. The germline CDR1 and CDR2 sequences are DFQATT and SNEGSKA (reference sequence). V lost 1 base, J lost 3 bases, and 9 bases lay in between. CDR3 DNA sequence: TGCAGTGCTAGAGGGCGGGGAAAAGAGACCCAGTACTTC. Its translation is CSARGRGKETQYF.

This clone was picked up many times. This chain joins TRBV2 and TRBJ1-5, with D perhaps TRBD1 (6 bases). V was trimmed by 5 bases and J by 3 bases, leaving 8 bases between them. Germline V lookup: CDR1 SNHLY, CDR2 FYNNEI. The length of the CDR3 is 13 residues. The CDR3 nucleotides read TGTGCCAGCAGTTGGGACAACAATCAGCCCCAGCATTTT. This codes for CASSWDNNQPQHF.

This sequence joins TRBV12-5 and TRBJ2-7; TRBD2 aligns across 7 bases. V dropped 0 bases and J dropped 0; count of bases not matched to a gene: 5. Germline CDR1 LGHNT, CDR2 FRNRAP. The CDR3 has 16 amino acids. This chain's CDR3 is CASGLVRGVSSYEQYF. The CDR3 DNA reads TGTGCTAGTGGTTTGGTACGGGGGGTGAGCTCCTACGAGCAGTACTTC.

The CDR3 DNA follows: TGTGCCAGCAGTTACCCCACCGGGACAGGGGGGACCAACTATGGCTACACCTTC. Translated: CASSYPTGTGGTNYGYTF. The J gene is TRBJ1-2, the V gene TRBV6-5; 11 bases are shared with TRBD1. The CDR3 extends over 18 amino acids. V lost 2 bases and J lost 2; bases outside the gene matches: 10. Germline CDR1 and CDR2: MNHEY and SVGAGI.

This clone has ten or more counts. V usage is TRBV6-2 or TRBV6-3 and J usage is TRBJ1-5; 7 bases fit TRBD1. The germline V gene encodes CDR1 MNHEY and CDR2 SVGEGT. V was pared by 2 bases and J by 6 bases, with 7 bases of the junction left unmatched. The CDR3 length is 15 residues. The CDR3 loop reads CASSYDRDFTQPQHF. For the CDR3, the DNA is TGTGCCAGCAGTTACGACAGGGACTTCACTCAGCCCCAGCATTTT.

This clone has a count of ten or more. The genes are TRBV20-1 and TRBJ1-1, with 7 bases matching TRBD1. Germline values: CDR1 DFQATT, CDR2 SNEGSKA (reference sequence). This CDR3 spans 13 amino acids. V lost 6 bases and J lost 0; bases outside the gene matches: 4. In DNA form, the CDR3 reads TGCAGTGCGACAGGGTTCATGAACACTGAAGCTTTCTTT. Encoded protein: CSATGFMNTEAFF.

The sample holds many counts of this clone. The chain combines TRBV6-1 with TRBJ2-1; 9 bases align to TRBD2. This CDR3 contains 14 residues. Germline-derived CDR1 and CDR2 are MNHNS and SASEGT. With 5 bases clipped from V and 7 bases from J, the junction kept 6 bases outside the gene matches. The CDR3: CASSLAGVKNEQFF. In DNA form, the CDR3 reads TGTGCCAGCAGTTTAGCGGGAGTTAAAAATGAGCAGTTCTTC.

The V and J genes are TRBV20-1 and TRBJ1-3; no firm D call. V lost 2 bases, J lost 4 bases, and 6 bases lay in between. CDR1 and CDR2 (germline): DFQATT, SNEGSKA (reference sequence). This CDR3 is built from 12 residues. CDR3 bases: TGCAGTGCTAGATTCTCCGGAAACACCATATATTTT. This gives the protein CSARFSGNTIYF.

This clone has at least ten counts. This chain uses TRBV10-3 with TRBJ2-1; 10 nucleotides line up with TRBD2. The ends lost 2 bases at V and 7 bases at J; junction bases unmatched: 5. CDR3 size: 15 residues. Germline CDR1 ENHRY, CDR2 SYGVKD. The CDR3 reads CAISEGSGRRNEQFF. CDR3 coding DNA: TGTGCCATCAGTGAGGGTAGCGGGAGGAGAAATGAGCAGTTCTTC.

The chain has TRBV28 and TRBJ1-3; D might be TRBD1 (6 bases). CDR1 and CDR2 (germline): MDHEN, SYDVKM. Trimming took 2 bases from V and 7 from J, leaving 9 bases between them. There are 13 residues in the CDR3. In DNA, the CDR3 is TGTGCCAGCAGTTTAGGACAGTGGAACACCATATATTTT. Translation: CASSLGQWNTIYF.

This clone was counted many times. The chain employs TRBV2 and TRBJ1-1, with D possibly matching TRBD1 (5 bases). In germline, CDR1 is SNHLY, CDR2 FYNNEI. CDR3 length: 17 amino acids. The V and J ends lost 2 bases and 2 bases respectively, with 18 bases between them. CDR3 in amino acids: CASSEWDPWGVNTEAFF. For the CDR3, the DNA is TGTGCCAGCAGTGAATGGGACCCGTGGGGAGTAAACACTGAAGCTTTCTTT.

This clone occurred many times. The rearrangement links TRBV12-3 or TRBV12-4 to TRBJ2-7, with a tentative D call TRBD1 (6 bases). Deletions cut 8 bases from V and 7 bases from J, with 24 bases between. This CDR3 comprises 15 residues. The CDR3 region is CASSPWGTRGWEQYF. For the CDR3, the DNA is TGTGCCAGCTCCCCTTGGGGGACAAGGGGGTGGGAGCAGTACTTC.

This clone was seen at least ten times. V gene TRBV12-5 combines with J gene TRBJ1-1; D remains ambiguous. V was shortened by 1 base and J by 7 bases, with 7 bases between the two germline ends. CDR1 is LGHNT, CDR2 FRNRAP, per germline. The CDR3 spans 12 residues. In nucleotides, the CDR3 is TGTGCTAGTGGTTTGGGCCAAGGTGAAGCTTTCTTT. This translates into CASGLGQGEAFF.

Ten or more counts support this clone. The CDR3 nucleotides read TGTGCCAGCAGCTTACTAGCGTCTGGCGAGCAGTACTTC. Translating it yields CASSLLASGEQYF. The genes are TRBV7-9 and TRBJ2-7; D is perhaps TRBD2 (6 bases). V was cut by 2 bases and J by 6 bases, with 11 bases left in between. This CDR3 contains 13 residues. CDR1 is SEHNR and CDR2 is FQNEAQ in the germline V gene (reference sequence).

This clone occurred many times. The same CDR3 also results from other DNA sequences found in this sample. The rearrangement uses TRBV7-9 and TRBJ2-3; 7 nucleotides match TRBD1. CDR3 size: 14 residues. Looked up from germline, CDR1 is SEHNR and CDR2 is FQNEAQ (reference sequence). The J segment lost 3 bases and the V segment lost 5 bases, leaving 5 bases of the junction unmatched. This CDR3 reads CASSDNRGTDTQYF. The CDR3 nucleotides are TGTGCCAGCAGCGATAACAGGGGAACAGATACGCAGTATTTT.

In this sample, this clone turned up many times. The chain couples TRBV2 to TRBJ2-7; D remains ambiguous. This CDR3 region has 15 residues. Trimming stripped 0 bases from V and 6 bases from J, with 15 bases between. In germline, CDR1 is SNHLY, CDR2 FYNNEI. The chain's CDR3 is CASSEARLAASEQYF. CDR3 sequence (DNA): TGTGCCAGCAGTGAAGCGCGTTTAGCTGCGTCCGAGCAGTACTTC. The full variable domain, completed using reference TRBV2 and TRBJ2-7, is EPEVTQTPSHQVTQMGQEVILRCVPISNHLYFYWYRQILGQKVEFLVSFYNNEISEKSEIFDDQFSVERPDGSNFTLKIRSTKLEDSAMYFCASSEARLAASEQYFGPGTRLTVT.

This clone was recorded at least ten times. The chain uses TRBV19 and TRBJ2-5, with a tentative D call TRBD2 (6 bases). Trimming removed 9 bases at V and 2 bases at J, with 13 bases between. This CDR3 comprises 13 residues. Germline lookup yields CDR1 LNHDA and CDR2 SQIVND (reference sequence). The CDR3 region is CASGGSRQETQYF. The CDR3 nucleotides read TGTGCCAGCGGGGGTTCGAGACAAGAGACCCAGTACTTC.

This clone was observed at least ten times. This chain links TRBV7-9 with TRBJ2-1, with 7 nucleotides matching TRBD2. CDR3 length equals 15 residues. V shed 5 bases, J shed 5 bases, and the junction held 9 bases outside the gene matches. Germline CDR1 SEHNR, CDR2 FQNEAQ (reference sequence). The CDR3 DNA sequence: TGTGCCAGCAGCGCGGGACTAATATACAACAATGAGCAGTTCTTC. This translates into CASSAGLIYNNEQFF.